The 22 T cell receptor beta chains below were found in one sample sequenced in a study of CD8 T cells in ankylosing spondylitis. TCRdb recomputed calls from the 5' RACE reads with MiXCR, one row per CDR3 protein. The sample includes 310,000 or so distinct CDR3 sequences, about 19% of them seen just once. The sequenced sample consisted of blood, either unsorted or a sorted T cell fraction (not recorded which). These receptors were collected from a male donor with ankylosing spondylitis or in good health (not recorded which).

This clonotype was counted a few times. The V and J genes are TRBV5-1 and TRBJ1-2; D not certain. The CDR3 has 14 residues. The germline V gene has CDR1 SGHRS and CDR2 YFSETQ. The V gene lost 0 bases and the J gene lost 0 bases, with 6 bases spanning the gap. CDR3 DNA sequence: TGCGCCAGCAGCTTGGGTGGGCCTAACTATGGCTACACCTTC. Its protein product is CASSLGGPNYGYTF.

The sample holds a few counts of this clonotype. The chain couples TRBV10-3 to TRBJ1-2; 8 bases line up with TRBD1. Germline CDR1 is ENHRY and CDR2 is SYGVKD. The CDR3 extends over 15 amino acids. The J segment lost 4 bases and the V segment lost 3 bases, leaving 7 bases of the junction unmatched. CDR3 in amino acids: CAISETTGVGYGYTF. The CDR3 DNA follows: TGTGCCATCAGTGAAACGACAGGGGTGGGCTATGGCTACACCTTC.

This clonotype was found a few times. This sequence joins TRBV5-6 and TRBJ2-7; no clear D. Germline CDR1 is SGHDT and CDR2 is YYEEEE. The CDR3 totals 13 residues. V was trimmed by 0 bases and J by 7 bases, leaving 11 bases between them. The CDR3 nucleotides are TGTGCCAGCAGCTTGGAGGTGGATGGGGAGCAGTACGTC. Amino acids: CASSLEVDGEQYV.

This clonotype was counted a few times. The chain is built from TRBV20-1 and TRBJ2-6; 8 bases line up with TRBD1. V shed 0 bases and J 0 bases; nucleotides not matched to a gene: 10. This CDR3 contains 19 residues. CDR1 and CDR2 (germline): DFQATT, SNEGSKA (reference sequence). DNA of the CDR3: TGCAGTGCTAGAGACAGAACCGGGACAGGCTACTCTGGGGCCAACGTCCTGACTTTC. Residues: CSARDRTGTGYSGANVLTF.

The chain uses TRBV24-1 and TRBJ2-3; TRBD1 might be the D (6 bases). CDR1 is KGHDR and CDR2 is SFDVKD in the germline V gene. CDR3 length: 17 residues. With 3 bases removed from V and 6 bases from J, the gap between germline ends came to 21 bases. The CDR3 region has the DNA TGTGCCACCAGTGATCCGCTCCCGGGACATGGCCTTGATACGCAGTATTTT. It translates to CATSDPLPGHGLDTQYF.

This clonotype was counted a few times. The chain has TRBV11-2 and TRBJ1-5; 9 bases are a match to TRBD1. CDR3 length: 15 amino acids. Looked up from germline, CDR1 is SGHAT and CDR2 is FQNNGV. V trimming: 5 bases; J trimming: 4 bases; junction bases outside the gene matches: 6. CDR3 sequence reads: CASSPGTGINQPQHF. In DNA form, the CDR3 reads TGTGCCAGCAGCCCAGGGACAGGGATAAATCAGCCCCAGCATTTT.

The chain employs TRBV5-1 and TRBJ2-1; a weak D match, TRBD2 (6 bases). The CDR3 consists of 15 residues. Trimming took off 0 bases at V and 2 bases at J, with 9 bases between the two ends. Looked up from germline, CDR1 is SGHRS and CDR2 is YFSETQ. For the CDR3, the DNA is TGCGCCAGCAGCTTGGGGGCGGGACCCTACAATGAGCAGTTCTTC. The encoded protein is CASSLGAGPYNEQFF. The whole variable domain, remainder taken from reference TRBV5-1 and TRBJ2-1, is KAGVTQTPRYLIKTRGQQVTLSCSPISGHRSVSWYQQTPGQGLQFLFEYFSETQRNKGNFPGRFSGRQFSNSRSEMNVSTLELGDSALYLCASSLGAGPYNEQFFGPGTRLTVL.

This clonotype was detected only a few times. This chain joins TRBV6-1 and TRBJ1-1; D unclear. The CDR3 is 17 residues long. Trimming removed 7 bases from V and 4 bases from J, with 25 bases in between. Germline loops: CDR1 MNHNS, CDR2 SASEGT. CDR3 residues: CASTEGRSVFVGTEAFF. Here the CDR3 DNA reads TGTGCCAGCACGGAGGGCAGAAGTGTTTTCGTGGGCACTGAAGCTTTCTTT.

This clonotype was found a few times. This chain uses TRBV5-1 with TRBJ2-3; 12 nucleotides line up with TRBD1. Germline values: CDR1 SGHRS, CDR2 YFSETQ. The V and J ends lost 4 bases and 2 bases, in that order; junction bases with no gene match: 11. The CDR3 contains 18 residues. CDR3 sequence reads: CASSQNRDRGRVTDTQYF. The CDR3 DNA follows: TGCGCCAGCAGCCAAAACCGGGACAGGGGGCGGGTCACAGATACGCAGTATTTT.

This clonotype appeared a few times. The chain is built from TRBV6-6 and TRBJ1-1; possible D gene TRBD1, 6 bases. Germline CDR1 reads MNHNY; CDR2 reads SVGAGI (reference sequence). This CDR3 is built from 12 residues. Deletions cut 9 bases from V and 11 bases from J, with 19 bases between. CDR3 in amino acids: CASSRGADSAFF. CDR3 sequence (DNA): TGTGCCAGTTCGAGGGGGGCTGATTCGGCTTTCTTT.

The V and J genes are TRBV28 and TRBJ2-7, with a weak D call TRBD2 (5 bases). V shed 4 bases and J shed 1 base, with 11 bases lying between them. The CDR3 loop spans 14 amino acids. CDR1 and CDR2 from the germline V gene are MDHEN and SYDVKM. CDR3 region: CASSSVGESYEQYV. The CDR3 region has the DNA TGTGCCAGCAGTTCGGTTGGGGAGTCCTACGAGCAGTACGTC.

The chain employs TRBV6-6 and TRBJ2-7, with 7 bases matching TRBD1. Germline CDR1 is MNHNY and CDR2 is SVGAGI (reference sequence). With V trimmed by 4 bases and J by 2 bases, 2 bases remained unmatched. The CDR3 covers 13 residues. The CDR3 DNA reads TGTGCCAGCAGTTGGGACAGCGCCTACGAGCAGTACGTC. As protein: CASSWDSAYEQYV.

This clonotype has more than one count but fewer than ten. This chain uses TRBV6-1 with TRBJ2-2, with D possibly being TRBD1 (5 bases). Trimming took off 6 bases at V and 3 bases at J, with 8 bases between the two ends. CDR3 length equals 13 residues. Per the germline V gene, CDR1 is MNHNS and CDR2 is SASEGT. The CDR3 region has the DNA TGTGCCAGCAGGGAGACAGACACCGGGGAGCTGTTTTTT. Protein product: CASRETDTGELFF.

The chain has TRBV9 and TRBJ2-3; a weak D match, TRBD1 (6 bases). CDR3 length equals 16 residues. Trimming removed 0 bases at V and 2 bases at J, with 13 bases between. Looked up from germline, CDR1 is SGDLS and CDR2 is YYNGEE. The CDR3 nucleotides read TGTGCCAGCAGCGTAGGGACAGATATCTTCACAGATACGCAGTATTTT. It codes for CASSVGTDIFTDTQYF.

This clonotype was seen more than once but under ten times. The J gene is TRBJ2-2, the V gene TRBV3-1; 7 nucleotides agree with TRBD1. V lost 4 bases and J lost 7; bases outside the gene matches: 6. The CDR3 is 14 residues long. Per germline, CDR1 LGHDT and CDR2 YNNKEL (reference sequence). As DNA, the CDR3 is TGTGCCAGCAGCCTGAGGGGGCCTAACGGGGAGCTGTTTTTT. It is translated as CASSLRGPNGELFF.

The genes are TRBV7-6 and TRBJ2-3; 13 bases are a match to TRBD2. The trim removed 5 bases at V and 3 bases at J, leaving 5 bases unmatched. The germline V gene has CDR1 SGHVS and CDR2 FNYEAQ. The length of the CDR3 is 16 residues. The CDR3 spells CASSPLAGGMTDTQYF. The CDR3 DNA sequence: TGTGCCAGCAGCCCACTAGCGGGAGGGATGACAGATACGCAGTATTTT. The whole variable domain, remainder taken from reference TRBV7-6 and TRBJ2-3, is GAGVSQSPRYKVTKRGQDVALRCDPISGHVSLYWYRQALGQGPEFLTYFNYEAQQDKSGLPNDRFSAERPEGSISTLTIQRTEQRDSAMYRCASSPLAGGMTDTQYFGPGTRLTVL.

This clonotype was detected a few times. The rearrangement links TRBV5-1 to TRBJ2-3; 9 nucleotides match TRBD1. Looked up from germline, CDR1 is SGHRS and CDR2 is YFSETQ. The V segment lost 4 bases and the J segment 6 bases; nucleotides outside the gene matches: 12. CDR3 length: 16 residues. CDR3 region: CASSLPLQGAGDTQYF. For the CDR3, the DNA is TGCGCCAGCAGCCTTCCCTTACAGGGGGCAGGGGATACGCAGTATTTT.

The chain recombines TRBV10-2 with TRBJ2-5, with D maybe TRBD2 (6 bases). Looked up from germline, CDR1 is WSHSY and CDR2 is SAAADI. The length of the CDR3 is 12 residues. Deletions cut 6 bases from V and 5 bases from J, with 10 bases between. DNA for the CDR3: TGCGCCAGCAGGGCTAGCGTTGAGACCCAGTACTTC. Translating it yields CASRASVETQYF.

The sample holds a few counts of this clonotype. The chain joins TRBV18 to TRBJ1-2, with TRBD1 as a possible D gene (6 bases). Per the germline V gene, CDR1 is KGHSH and CDR2 is LQKENI. V was cut by 5 bases and J by 8 bases, with 18 bases left in between. The CDR3 consists of 14 residues. The CDR3 sequence is CASSGGRQGYGYTF. CDR3 DNA: TGTGCCAGCTCAGGCGGACGCCAGGGGTACGGCTACACCTTC.

The chain recombines TRBV4-1 with TRBJ1-5; D gene uncertain. Trimming shortened V by 1 base and J by 6 bases, and 16 bases separated the two germline ends. The CDR3 is 16 amino acids. Germline CDR1 and CDR2: MGHRA and YSYEKL. The CDR3 DNA reads as TGCGCCAGCAGCCAAGGTTTCACCCAGTCTGTTCAGCCCCAGCATTTT. Translated, it gives CASSQGFTQSVQPQHF.

The chain is built from TRBV6-2 or TRBV6-3 and TRBJ2-1; TRBD2 matches at 8 bases. J lost 1 base, V lost 0 bases, and 8 bases had no gene match. CDR1 MNHEY and CDR2 SVGEGT come from the germline V gene. This CDR3 has 18 residues. CDR3 nucleotides: TGTGCCAGCAGTTACTCGACCCCGCCTAGCGGGTCCTACAATGAGCAGTTCTTC. It is translated as CASSYSTPPSGSYNEQFF.

This clonotype turned up a few times. V is TRBV29-1 and J is TRBJ2-1, with D possibly matching TRBD2 (5 bases). The CDR3 totals 15 residues. V lost 4 bases, J lost 4 bases, and 17 bases lay in between. From germline, CDR1 is SQVTM and CDR2 ANQGSEA. For the CDR3, the DNA is TGCAGCGTTGGTCGCCGACTAAACCTTTACAATGAGCAGTTCTTC. It specifies CSVGRRLNLYNEQFF.